The present entry profiles one TCR beta chain with its context. Its target antigen remains unknown. Base qualities were left out, and no much larger clone turns up one base away. Other DNA sequences within the sample encode an identical CDR3. The cohort consisted of fewer than 700 healthy bone marrow donors. At the time of sampling, all cohort members were nominally healthy, though unrecorded immune exposures were likely present. The donor tested CMV seronegative and was one of the 352 seronegative cohort members. Each donor provided a peripheral blood sample, and peripheral blood mononuclear cells were used for TCR beta sequencing. The Qiagen DNeasy Blood Extraction Kit was used to extract genomic DNA from the blood cell samples. Sequences GTSNPN (CDR1) and SVGIG (CDR2) are obtained from the germline V gene (reference sequence). At the junction V is shortened by 2 bases and J by 2 bases, with 9 bases in between. The CDR3 goes from the cysteine to the phenylalanine over 13 residues. CDR3 DNA only is kept here, 39 bases in frame from base 1.

This entry comes from a study of cytomegalovirus exposure and HLA in healthy donors (dated by TCRdb to about 2017). The study in broad terms: An earlier analysis of approximately 590 of the donors reported more than 250 Gb of sequence data and approximately 110 million unique TCR beta sequences from 190 million or so T cells. Around 300 gigabases of sequencing data and 70 million to 85 million unique TCR sequences were included in an early release covering several hundred HLA-typed donors. The genetic ancestry cluster associated with self-reported Caucasian donors included over 80% of the roughly 400 genotyped donors. The study was designed to test whether signatures of past pathogen exposure could be identified by cataloging public T cell receptors. The T cell repertoires of 700 or so subjects were profiled by immunosequencing and related to cytomegalovirus serostatus. Along with the roughly 610-subject first cohort, a separate validation cohort of 120 different subjects was used. To predict cytomegalovirus infection status, the study combined high-throughput TCR immunosequencing, statistical association of individual TCRs with disease status, and machine learning. A later analysis re-examined previously published TCR beta repertoires from 610 or so donors and added high-resolution HLA genotyping to investigate patterns of TCR occurrence. The later analysis used no new phenotypic data to find candidate immune exposures, relying instead on TCR beta sequences and their occurrence across donors. To decide whether each TCR beta V gene segment behaved as functional or pseudogenic, an earlier analysis of some 600 of the donors relied on high-throughput TCR beta sequencing. Alongside the repertoire data, information on donor age, sex, ethnicity and CMV serostatus was compiled. A later genetic analysis used genome-wide SNP genotypes for about 65% of the roughly 670 donors, treating that subset as a discovery cohort. Every discovery cohort repertoire had been produced on one sequencing platform. Both class I and class II loci were covered by HLA typing, at four-digit resolution. The number of donors typed differed by locus, with about 629-630 for A, B, C, DRB1 and DQB1, roughly 520 for DQA1, over 600 for DPA1, and some 440 for DPB1. Four or five DR-DQ haplotypes were handled as single units for association and clustering because linkage in the cohort was strong. Among some 400 genotyped donors of the cohort, an average of about 240,000 unique TCR beta nucleotide sequences was sequenced per donor, of which about 18% were non-productive. Summary of the overall study and its limitations: A few of the identified cytomegalovirus-associated TCR beta chains were confirmed in vitro to be specific for cytomegalovirus antigens. Several of the top co-occurrence clusters appeared to be linked to parvovirus B19, influenza, CMV and Epstein-Barr virus, according to a later analysis. The authors suggested that the approach could potentially be extended to other disease states and immunological phenotypes. Because counts were too low, about 15 rarely observed V segments, including chromosome 9 orphons, were left out of the earlier analysis of a few hundred of the donors. In this cohort, only TCR beta chains were sequenced, and detectable features were limited by the absence of alpha or paired-chain data. When HLA alleles, especially DR and DQ, strongly co-occurred, attributing TCR associations to individual alleles was difficult. In the study, some 160 TCR beta chains were listed as associated with cytomegalovirus. In an earlier analysis of about 600 of the donors, most TCR beta V segments appeared in productive rearrangements about 90% or about 30% of the time, broadly matching IMGT annotations. In a later genetic analysis, fewer N-insertions in productive TCRs were reported among donors in an Asian-associated ancestry cluster than the 666-donor mean. A cluster of highly shared sequence variants was judged likely to represent a technical artifact of the sequencing pipeline. A further reported finding was that TCR beta sequences accurately predicted the HLA-A and HLA-B alleles for most subjects in the first cohort. Most TCR sequences were seen in very few donors, while some public TCRs were found in many individuals. A later analysis found that HLA-associated TCR beta chains were more clonally expanded and had lower generation probabilities than equally common non-associated chains. Most CMV-associated TCR beta chains appeared to be HLA-restricted in a later analysis, and the HLA associations seemed to be driven largely by CMV exposure. According to a later analysis, TCR association rates differed among HLA loci, with DRB1 alleles showing the most associated TCRs and HLA-C alleles showing the fewest. In a later analysis, about 17,000 TCR beta sequences were associated with specific HLA alleles at a false discovery rate of 0.05. In both the original and validation cohorts, the classifier was reported to diagnose cytomegalovirus status with high specificity and sensitivity. Because HLA typing was unavailable for some donors at each locus, only the typed subset was used in association tests. Sequencing depth was assumed to be roughly uniform across donors in the presence/absence analyses, though that assumption may not hold. Some IMGT-functional V segments, including TRBV6-2 and TRBV6-3, could not be distinguished by the 87-base-pair reads and were therefore excluded. An association between a missense DCLRE1C variant and V-gene and J-gene trimming of TCR beta chains was found in a later genetic analysis and replicated in an independent cohort. Linkage disequilibrium might explain the correlated functional status among segregating V segments, but an unknown experimental factor could not be ruled out. Immune exposure information for the cohort was limited to CMV serostatus.

The receptor library was made with the immunoSEQ multiplex PCR assay. For the multiplex PCR, a mixture combining 60 forward primers for TCR Vbeta segments and 13 reverse primers for TCR Jbeta segments was used. The CDR3 region of rearranged TCR beta genes was amplified from genomic DNA with a multiplex PCR assay. The amplified TCR beta libraries were sequenced on the Illumina HiSeq System as 87-base-pair reads. As for the original processing: A later analysis counted about 82 million unique TCR beta chains across the 666 repertoires, and some 12 million of these chains were shared by at least two donors. Raw reads were error-corrected and collapsed into unique sequences by a nearest-neighbor algorithm in which closely related sequences were merged to remove PCR and sequencing errors. Alignment of CDR3 sequences to IMGT reference sequences was used to assign V, D and J gene segments. For a sequence to be retained, a match of at least six nucleotides was required to both a V gene segment and a J gene segment. Rearrangements were called productive when the CDR3 lacked stop codons and stayed in frame with V and J; all others were non-productive. Following IMGT convention, CDR3 was defined as the stretch from the second conserved V-encoded cysteine to the conserved J-encoded phenylalanine. In an earlier analysis of roughly 580 of the donors, sequences lacking an unambiguous match to a single V gene segment were excluded. An earlier analysis of a few hundred of the donors classified V segments as functional when productive rearrangements were above 56.7% and as segregating when the standard deviation between donors was above 5%. A statistical classification framework was built to diagnose cytomegalovirus status from the catalog of TCR beta chain sequences. A later analysis assigned V and J genes by comparing TCR nucleotide sequences with IMGT/GENE-DB human TR gene sequences. A later analysis assigned CDR3 sequences and most-parsimonious VDJ recombination scenarios with the TCRdist pipeline. In a later analysis, each TCR beta chain was defined by its CDR3 amino acid sequence together with its V-gene family, and reads without a unique V-gene family were excluded. To address suspected cross-contamination and a sequencing artifact, a later analysis removed a few hundred highly shared, low-generation-probability nucleotide sequences. In a later analysis, a clonal expansion index for each public chain was calculated from normalized within-repertoire ranks of inferred template counts. In a later analysis, generation probabilities were computed using a VDJ recombination model fitted to out-of-frame rearrangements, and the results were checked against IGoR. In a later analysis, TCR-TCR, TCR-HLA and TCR-CMV co-occurrence was scored with hypergeometric tests, and a repertoire-size bias correction was applied to TCR pairs. To estimate false discovery rates, a later analysis permuted the HLA or CMV assignments 20 times. In a later analysis, co-occurring TCRs were grouped with DBSCAN, and TCRdist sequence similarity was added when clustering was performed within HLA-allele-positive subsets. For co-occurrence clustering, repertoires with fewer than 30,000 or more than 120,000 public chains were excluded, along with a handful of repertoires with anomalous nucleotide sharing. TCRdb mirrors the immuneACCESS table, restricted to in-frame sequences. Some clones are absent from its copies; in checked studies, under half trace to an unresolved V gene, and the reason for the others is unknown. The V and J calls and clone size come from that table; D and trimming were worked out from the DNA. This sample lists roughly 150,000 clones; around 75% were detected once. Of the sample, around 2.5% falls within the top ten clones.

The sequence is built from TRBV30 and TRBJ2-5; the D region possibly corresponds to TRBD1 (6 bases align). The sequenced sample consisted of PBMCs. This clonotype was sampled from a female donor in good health and CMV-seronegative. Here the CDR3 is given as CAWSTGQQETQYF. Read as DNA, the sequence is TGTGCCTGGAGTACCGGACAGCAAGAGACCCAGTACTTC.